This T cell receptor (beta chain) emerged from a study of blood T cell repertoires in COVID-19. TCRdb keeps only in-frame clones here, not all; method: immunoSEQ multiplex PCR. Of 30,000 to 45,000 clones in the sample, 70% to 90% were seen once. Germline loops: CDR1 SQVTM, CDR2 ANQGSEA. Trimming removed 4 bases at V and 4 bases at J, with 7 bases between. This CDR3 contains 12 residues. The chain recombines TRBV29-1 with TRBJ2-2; D call uncertain. The sample comprised peripheral blood. The origin of this receptor is a man in his 60s with active COVID-19. CDR3: CSVVRGTGELFF. Written as DNA, the CDR3 is TGCAGCGTTGTAAGAGGCACCGGGGAGCTGTTTTTT.